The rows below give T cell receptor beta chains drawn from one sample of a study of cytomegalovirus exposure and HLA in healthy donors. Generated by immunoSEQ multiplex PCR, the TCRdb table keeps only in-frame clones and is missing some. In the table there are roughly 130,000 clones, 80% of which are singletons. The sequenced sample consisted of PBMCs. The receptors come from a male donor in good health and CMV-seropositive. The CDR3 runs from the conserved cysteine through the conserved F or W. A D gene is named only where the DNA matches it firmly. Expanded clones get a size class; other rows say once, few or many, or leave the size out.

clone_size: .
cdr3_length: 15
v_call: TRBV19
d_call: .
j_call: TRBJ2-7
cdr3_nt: TGTGCCAGTAGCTTGGGTGGACAGTCCTCCTACGAGCAGTACTTC
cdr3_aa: CASSLGGQSSYEQYF

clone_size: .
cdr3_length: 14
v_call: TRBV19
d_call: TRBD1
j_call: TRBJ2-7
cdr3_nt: TGTGCCAGTAGTTCTCGACAGGGTTGGAGCGAGCAGTACTTC
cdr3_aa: CASSSRQGWSEQYF

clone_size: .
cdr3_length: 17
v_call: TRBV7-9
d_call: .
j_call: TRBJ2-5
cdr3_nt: TGTGCCAGCAGCTTAATTCGGGGTGCCAGGCCTGCTGAGACCCAGTACTTC
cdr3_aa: CASSLIRGARPAETQYF

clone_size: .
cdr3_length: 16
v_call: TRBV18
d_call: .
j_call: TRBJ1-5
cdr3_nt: TGTGCCAGCTCACCGGAAGGAGGAGGTGGCAATCAGCCCCAGCATTTT
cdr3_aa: CASSPEGGGGNQPQHF

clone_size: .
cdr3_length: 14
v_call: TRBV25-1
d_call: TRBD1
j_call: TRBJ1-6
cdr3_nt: TGTGCCAGCAGACGTGGGACAGGGCGTACACCCCTCCACTTT
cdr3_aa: CASRRGTGRTPLHF

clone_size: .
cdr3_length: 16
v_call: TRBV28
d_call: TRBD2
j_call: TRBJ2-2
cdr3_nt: TGTGCCAGCAGTTTGCGGGGGACGGAGAACACCGGGGAGCTGTTTTTT
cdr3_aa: CASSLRGTENTGELFF

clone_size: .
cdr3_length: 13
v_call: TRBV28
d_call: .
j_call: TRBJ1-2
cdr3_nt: TGTGCCAGCAGTTTGGGAGGCGCGGATGGCTACACCTTC
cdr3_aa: CASSLGGADGYTF

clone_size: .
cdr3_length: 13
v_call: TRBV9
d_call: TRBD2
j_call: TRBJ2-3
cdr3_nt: TGTGCCAGCAGCCTGACTAGCTCAGATACGCAGTATTTT
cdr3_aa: CASSLTSSDTQYF

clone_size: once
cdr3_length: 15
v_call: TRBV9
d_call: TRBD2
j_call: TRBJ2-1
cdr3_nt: TGTGCCAGCAGCGTAGGGGAGGGGTCCTACAATGAGCAGTTCTTC
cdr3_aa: CASSVGEGSYNEQFF

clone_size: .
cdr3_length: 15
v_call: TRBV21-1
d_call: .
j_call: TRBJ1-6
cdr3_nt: TGTGCCAGCAAGACAGGGGGCGCCGGTAATTCACCCCTCCACTTT
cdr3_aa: CASKTGGAGNSPLHF

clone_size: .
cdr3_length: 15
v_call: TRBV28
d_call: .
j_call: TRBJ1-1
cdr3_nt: TGTGCCAGCAGCCTAGAATCGGACATGAACACTGAAGCTTTCTTT
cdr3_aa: CASSLESDMNTEAFF

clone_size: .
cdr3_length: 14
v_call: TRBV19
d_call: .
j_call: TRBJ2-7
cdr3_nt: TGTGCCAGTAGTATTGCCGAGAACTCCTACGAGCAGTACTTC
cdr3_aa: CASSIAENSYEQYF

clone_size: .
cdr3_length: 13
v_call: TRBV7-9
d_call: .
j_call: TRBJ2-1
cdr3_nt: TGTGCCAGCTTCGGGACTCCTTCCAATGAGCAGTTCTTC
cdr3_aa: CASFGTPSNEQFF

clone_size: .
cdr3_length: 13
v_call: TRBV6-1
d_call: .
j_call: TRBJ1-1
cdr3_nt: TGTGCCAGCAGTGTCATGCGCGGGACTGAAGCTTTCTTT
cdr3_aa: CASSVMRGTEAFF